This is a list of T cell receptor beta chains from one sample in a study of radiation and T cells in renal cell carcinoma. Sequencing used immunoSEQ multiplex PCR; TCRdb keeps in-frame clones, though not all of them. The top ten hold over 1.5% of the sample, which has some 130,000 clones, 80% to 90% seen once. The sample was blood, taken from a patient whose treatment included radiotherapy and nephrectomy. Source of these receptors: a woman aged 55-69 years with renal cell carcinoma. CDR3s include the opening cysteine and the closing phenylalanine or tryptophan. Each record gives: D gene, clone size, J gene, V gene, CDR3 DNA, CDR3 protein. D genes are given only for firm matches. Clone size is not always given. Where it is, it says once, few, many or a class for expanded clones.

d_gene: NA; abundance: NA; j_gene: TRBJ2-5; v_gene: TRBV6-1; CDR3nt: TGTGCCAGCACTCGTGACCTCCAAGAGACCCAGTACTTC; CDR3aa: CASTRDLQETQYF
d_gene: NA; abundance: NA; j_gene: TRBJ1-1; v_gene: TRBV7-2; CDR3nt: TGTGCCAGCAGCTTAACAGGGATGAACACTGAAGCTTTCTTT; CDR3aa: CASSLTGMNTEAFF
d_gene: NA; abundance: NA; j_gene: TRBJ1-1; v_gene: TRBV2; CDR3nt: TGTGCCAGCAGTATCGGTGGGAGCACTGAAGCTTTCTTT; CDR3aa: CASSIGGSTEAFF
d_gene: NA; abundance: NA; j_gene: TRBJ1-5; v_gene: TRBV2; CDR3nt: TGTGCCAGCAGTGAAGCGCGGGGAAGTCATCAGCCCCAGCATTTT; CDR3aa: CASSEARGSHQPQHF
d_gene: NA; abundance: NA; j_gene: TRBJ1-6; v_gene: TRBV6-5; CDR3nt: TGTGCCAGCACCCTGCGTGGGGGTAATTCACCCCTCCACTTT; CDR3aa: CASTLRGGNSPLHF
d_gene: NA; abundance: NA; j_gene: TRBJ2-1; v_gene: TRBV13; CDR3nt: TGTGCCAGCAGCTTAGGGACACTGGACAATGAGCAGTTCTTC; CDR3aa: CASSLGTLDNEQFF
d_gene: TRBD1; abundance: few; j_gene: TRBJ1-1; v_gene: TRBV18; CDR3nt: TGTGCCAGCTCACCAACAGGGACAGTTAACACTGAAGCTTTCTTT; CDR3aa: CASSPTGTVNTEAFF
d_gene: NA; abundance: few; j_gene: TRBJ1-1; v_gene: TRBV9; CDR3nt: TGTGCCAGCAGCGTTCGACCCTCGGAGGGTGCTTTCTTT; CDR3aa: CASSVRPSEGAFF
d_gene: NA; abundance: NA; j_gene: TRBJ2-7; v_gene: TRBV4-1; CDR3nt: TGCGCCAGCAGCCAAGAAGAAAGCGGATTGAAGTACGAGCAGTACTTC; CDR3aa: CASSQEESGLKYEQYF
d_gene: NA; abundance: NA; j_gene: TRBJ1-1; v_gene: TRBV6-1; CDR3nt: TGTGCCAGCGTAGCAGGGGCGATGAACACTGAAGCTTTCTTT; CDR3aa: CASVAGAMNTEAFF
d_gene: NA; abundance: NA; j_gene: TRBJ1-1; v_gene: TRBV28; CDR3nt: TGTGCCAGCAGTTTGGGAAAGGCGAACACTGAAGCTTTCTTT; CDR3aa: CASSLGKANTEAFF
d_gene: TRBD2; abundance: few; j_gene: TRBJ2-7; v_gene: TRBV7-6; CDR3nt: TGTGCCAGCAGCTTACTCACTAGCGGGACTTACTACGAGCAGTACTTC; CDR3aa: CASSLLTSGTYYEQYF
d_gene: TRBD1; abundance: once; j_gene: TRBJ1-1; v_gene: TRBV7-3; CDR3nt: TGTGCCAGCAGCTCCGGGACAGCCACTGAAGCTTTCTTT; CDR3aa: CASSSGTATEAFF
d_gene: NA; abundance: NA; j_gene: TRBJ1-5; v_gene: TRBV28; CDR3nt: TGTGCCAGCACCCGGGGCGGGGACGGACAGCCCCAGCATTTT; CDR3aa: CASTRGGDGQPQHF
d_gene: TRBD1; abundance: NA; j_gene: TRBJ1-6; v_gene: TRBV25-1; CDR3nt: TGTGCCAGCAGAGCGAGTCGGACAGGAGGCAATTCACCCCTCCACTTT; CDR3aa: CASRASRTGGNSPLHF
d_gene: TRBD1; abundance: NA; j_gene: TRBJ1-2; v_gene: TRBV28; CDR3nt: TGTGCCAGCAGTTTAGAAGACAGGGGGAGGGGCTACACCTTC; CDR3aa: CASSLEDRGRGYTF
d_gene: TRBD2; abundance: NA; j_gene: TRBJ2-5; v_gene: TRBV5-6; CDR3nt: TGTGCCAGCAGCATGAGGGCTAGCGGGAGCCCAGAGACCCAGTACTTC; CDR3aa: CASSMRASGSPETQYF
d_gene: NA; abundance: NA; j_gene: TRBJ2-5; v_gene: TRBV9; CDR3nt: TGTGCCAGCAGCGCCAGGACGGGGGAGACCCAGTACTTC; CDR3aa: CASSARTGETQYF
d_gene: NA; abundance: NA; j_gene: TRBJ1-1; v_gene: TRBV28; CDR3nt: TGTGCCAGCAGTTTTGGGGGGGGAACTGAAGCTTTCTTT; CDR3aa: CASSFGGGTEAFF
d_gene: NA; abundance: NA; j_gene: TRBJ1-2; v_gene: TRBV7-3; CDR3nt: TGTGCCAGCAAAGGGGAATTGGATCATGGCTACACCTTC; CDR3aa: CASKGELDHGYTF
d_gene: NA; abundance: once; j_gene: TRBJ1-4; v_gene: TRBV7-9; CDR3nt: TGTGCCAGCAGCTTAGCGCTTGGGGCAACTAATGAAAAACTGTTTTTT; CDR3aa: CASSLALGATNEKLFF
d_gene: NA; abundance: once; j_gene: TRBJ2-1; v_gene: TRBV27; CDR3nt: TGTGCCAGCCGCCCGAGATGGCAGGGGCGATACAATGAGCAGTTCTTC; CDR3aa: CASRPRWQGRYNEQFF
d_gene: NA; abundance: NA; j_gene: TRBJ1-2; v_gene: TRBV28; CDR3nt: TGTGCCAGCAGTTTAGGGGCAGTCCCCGGGGACACCTTC; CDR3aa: CASSLGAVPGDTF
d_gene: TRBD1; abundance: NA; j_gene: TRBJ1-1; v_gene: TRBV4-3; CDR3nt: TGCGCCAGCAGCCAAGTCGCAGGGGGGACTGAAGCTTTCTTT; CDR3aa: CASSQVAGGTEAFF
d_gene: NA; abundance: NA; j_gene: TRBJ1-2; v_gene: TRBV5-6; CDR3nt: TGTGCCAGCAGCCACAACTCGGCCCATCTATATGGCTACACCTTC; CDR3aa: CASSHNSAHLYGYTF
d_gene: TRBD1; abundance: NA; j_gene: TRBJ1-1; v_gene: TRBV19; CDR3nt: TGTGCCAGTAGTATAGGGCAGGGGGTCATGAACACTGAAGCTTTCTTT; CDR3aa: CASSIGQGVMNTEAFF
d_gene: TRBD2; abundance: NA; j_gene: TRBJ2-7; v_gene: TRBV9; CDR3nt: TGTGCCAGCAGCGCGGATATAGCGGGAGGCCTATCCTACGAGCAGTACTTC; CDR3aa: CASSADIAGGLSYEQYF
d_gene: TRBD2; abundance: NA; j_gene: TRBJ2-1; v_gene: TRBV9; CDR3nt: TGTGCCAGCAGCGTGGGGGGACTAGCGCGGTACAATGAGCAGTTCTTC; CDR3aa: CASSVGGLARYNEQFF
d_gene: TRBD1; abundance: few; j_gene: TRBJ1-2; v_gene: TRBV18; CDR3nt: TGTGCCAGCTCACCCCAACCGGGACAGGGGTATGGCTACACCTTC; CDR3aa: CASSPQPGQGYGYTF
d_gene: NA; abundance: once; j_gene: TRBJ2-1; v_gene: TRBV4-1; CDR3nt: TGCGCCAGCAGCCAAGAATCGCCATACAATGAGCAGTTCTTC; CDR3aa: CASSQESPYNEQFF
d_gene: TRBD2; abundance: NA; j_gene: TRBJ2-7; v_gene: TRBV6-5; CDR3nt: TGTGCCAGCAGTTACTCGGGCCTAGCGGATAAACAGTACTTC; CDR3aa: CASSYSGLADKQYF
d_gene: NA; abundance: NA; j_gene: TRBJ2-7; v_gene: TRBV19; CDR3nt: TGTGCCAGTAGTACATTTACCGGGCGCGAGCAGTACTTC; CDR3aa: CASSTFTGREQYF
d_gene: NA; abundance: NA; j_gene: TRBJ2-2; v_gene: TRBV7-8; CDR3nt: TGTGCCAGCAGCTCCCTCCAGCTAGCGAGCACCGGGGAGCTGTTTTTT; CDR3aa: CASSSLQLASTGELFF
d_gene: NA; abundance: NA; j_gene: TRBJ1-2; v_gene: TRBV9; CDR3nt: TGTGCCAGCAGCGCCAATCTAGGACAGTTCCTTAACTATGGCTACACCTTC; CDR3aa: CASSANLGQFLNYGYTF
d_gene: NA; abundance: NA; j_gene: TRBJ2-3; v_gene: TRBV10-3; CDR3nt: TGTGCCATCCGAGACAGCACAGATACGCAGTATTTT; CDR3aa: CAIRDSTDTQYF
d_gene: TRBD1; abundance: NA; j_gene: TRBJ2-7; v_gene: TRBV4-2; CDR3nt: TGTGCCAGCAGCCAAGAAGAAGGGACAGGGACTGGCGAGCAGTACTTC; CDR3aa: CASSQEEGTGTGEQYF
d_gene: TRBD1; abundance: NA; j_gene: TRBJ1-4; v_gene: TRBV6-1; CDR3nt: TGTGCCAGCAGGCTGGACAGGGTGGATGAAAAACTGTTTTTT; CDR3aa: CASRLDRVDEKLFF
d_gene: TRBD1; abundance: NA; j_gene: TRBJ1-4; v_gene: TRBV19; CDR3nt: TGTGCCAGTAACCCAGGGGGCCAGGCCCGCAGCCTGTTTTTT; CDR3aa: CASNPGGQARSLFF
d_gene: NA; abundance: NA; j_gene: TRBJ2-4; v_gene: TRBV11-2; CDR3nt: TGTGCCAGCAGCTTAGGGTCCTTCATTCAGTACTTC; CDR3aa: CASSLGSFIQYF
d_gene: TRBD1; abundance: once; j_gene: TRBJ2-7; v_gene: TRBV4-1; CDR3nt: TGCGCCAGCAGCCAAGTTCAGGCCGGGACAGGTCTTTACGAGCAGTACTTC; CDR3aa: CASSQVQAGTGLYEQYF